A selection of T cell receptor beta chains follows, all from one sample in a study of CD8 T cells in ankylosing spondylitis. MiXCR was run by TCRdb on the 5' RACE reads, yielding one entry per CDR3 protein. Found here are roughly 470,000 distinct CDR3 sequences, around 26% of them singletons; the top ten hold roughly 0.8%. Sequencing was done on a sample of blood, either unsorted or a sorted T cell fraction (not recorded which). The origin of the receptors is a male donor with ankylosing spondylitis. CDR3s include the opening cysteine and the closing phenylalanine or tryptophan. The D gene is left open where the match is weak. Size tells how often a clone was seen (once, few, many) or the class of an expanded clone, and some rows leave it out.

TRBJ2-7	.	TRBV3-1	.	TGTGCCAGCAGCCCCAGTTTGAGTCTCTACGAGCAGTACTTC	CASSPSLSLYEQYF
TRBJ2-3	TRBD2	TRBV10-2	few	TGCGCCAGCAGTGAAATAGCGGGAGTAATAGATACGCAGTATTTT	CASSEIAGVIDTQYF
TRBJ2-1	TRBD2	TRBV5-1	few	TGCGCCAGCAGCCCCGGGACTAATTACAATGAGCAGTTCTTC	CASSPGTNYNEQFF
TRBJ2-5	.	TRBV15	.	TGTGCCACCAGCGAAGTCGTACAAGCGGGCCAAGAGACCCAGTACTTC	CATSEVVQAGQETQYF
TRBJ2-2	.	TRBV10-3	few	TGTGCCATTGTGACCAGGCCCGGCGAGGAGCTGTTTTTT	CAIVTRPGEELFF
TRBJ2-5	.	TRBV18	.	TGTGCCAGCTCACCAGATTGGAAAGAGACCCAGTACTTC	CASSPDWKETQYF
TRBJ2-3	TRBD2	TRBV18	.	TGTGCCAGCTCACCACGAGGTATAGGAGCGGGAGAGAAGACAGATACGCAGTATTTT	CASSPRGIGAGEKTDTQYF
TRBJ1-5	TRBD1	TRBV20-1	few	TGCAGTGCTAGAGGTGACAGGGTAAATCAGCCCCAGCATTTT	CSARGDRVNQPQHF
TRBJ2-5	TRBD2	TRBV4-1	.	TGCGCCAGCAGCCAAGGGTGGCTAGCGGGAGAGACCCAGTACTTC	CASSQGWLAGETQYF
TRBJ2-2	.	TRBV6-4	.	TGTGCCAGCAGTGCAAGGGCTACCGGGGAGCTGTTTTTT	CASSARATGELFF
TRBJ2-1	TRBD2	TRBV5-1	.	TGCGCCAGCAGCGGGGGACTAGCTATCGATGAGCAGTTCTTC	CASSGGLAIDEQFF
TRBJ1-3	.	TRBV18	.	TGTGCCAGCTCAGCTATACAGGATCGATCTTCTGGAAACACCATATATTTT	CASSAIQDRSSGNTIYF
TRBJ1-6	.	TRBV12-3/TRBV12-4	few	TGTGCCAGCAGTTTAATTGGCTTTAATTCACCCCTCCACTTT	CASSLIGFNSPLHF
TRBJ2-5	TRBD2	TRBV5-1	.	TGCGCCAGCAGCTTACTGGGGACTAGCGGGAGCGAGACCCAGTACTTC	CASSLLGTSGSETQYF
TRBJ2-3	.	TRBV5-1	few	TGCGCCAGCAGCTTGGTGGCTAGCCGCACAGATACGCAGTATTTT	CASSLVASRTDTQYF
TRBJ2-1	TRBD2	TRBV5-1	.	TGCGCCAGCAGCCAGGGACTAGCGGACCTATACTACAATGAGCAGTTCTTC	CASSQGLADLYYNEQFF
TRBJ1-2	.	TRBV12-3/TRBV12-4	.	TGTGCCAGCAGTGGGGGAGCCTATGGCTACACCTTC	CASSGGAYGYTF
TRBJ2-3	.	TRBV27	.	TGTGCCAGCAGTATAATAGGGGCAGATACGCAGTATTTT	CASSIIGADTQYF
TRBJ1-5	TRBD1	TRBV7-8	many	TGTGCCAGCAGCTATACAGGGGGAGACCAGCCCCAGCATTTT	CASSYTGGDQPQHF
TRBJ2-3	TRBD2	TRBV5-1	.	TGCGCCAGCAGCCCCCGGACTAGCGGGATGACAGATACGCAGTATTTT	CASSPRTSGMTDTQYF
TRBJ1-5	.	TRBV20-1	.	TGCAGTGCGCCGGGACATAGCAATCAGCCCCAGCATTTT	CSAPGHSNQPQHF
TRBJ2-1	TRBD2	TRBV24-1	few	TGTGCCATCGGAACAGAACTAGCGGGCTCCTACAATGAGCAGTTCTTC	CAIGTELAGSYNEQFF
TRBJ2-7	TRBD2	TRBV10-3	.	TGTGCCATCAGTCCGGGACTAGCGCAGATCTACGAGCAGTACTTC	CAISPGLAQIYEQYF
TRBJ2-2	.	TRBV12-3/TRBV12-4	.	TGTGCCAGCACCCTCTTTGGGGTGAGCGGGGAGCTGTTTTTT	CASTLFGVSGELFF
TRBJ1-6	.	TRBV27	.	TGTGCCAGCAGTGCGGCCCTATTTTCACCCCTCCACTTT	CASSAALFSPLHF
TRBJ2-2	.	TRBV12-3/TRBV12-4	few	TGTGCCAGCACCCCGGGACTGTCGACCGGGGAGCTGTTTTTT	CASTPGLSTGELFF
TRBJ2-1	TRBD2	TRBV11-3	.	TGTGCCAGCAGCTTTAGGCCCACTAGCGGACCCTACAATGAGCAGTTCTTC	CASSFRPTSGPYNEQFF
TRBJ2-1	.	TRBV6-1	.	TGTGCCAGCAGTGAAATGACTAGAATTGCAAATGAGCAGTTCTTC	CASSEMTRIANEQFF
TRBJ2-5	.	TRBV5-1	.	TGCGCCAGCAGCATTGACAGGTCATACCAGTACTTC	CASSIDRSYQYF
TRBJ2-3	.	TRBV15	.	TGTGCCTCCCGTTATGGGATGGGCACAGATACGCAGTATTTT	CASRYGMGTDTQYF
TRBJ1-1	TRBD1	TRBV18	.	TGTGCCAGCTCACCACGGGGGACAGTAAGCACTGAAGCTTTCTTT	CASSPRGTVSTEAFF
TRBJ2-2	.	TRBV6-1	few	TGTGCCAGCACTAAAAGGGGGGAGGGCCGCACCGGGGAGCTGTTTTTT	CASTKRGEGRTGELFF
TRBJ2-5	.	TRBV18	.	TGTGCCAGCTCACCAACCCCCCGATCCAGCCTGGTTCAAGAGACCCAGTACTTC	CASSPTPRSSLVQETQYF
TRBJ2-2	.	TRBV5-1	.	TGCGCCAGCAGCTTCGGAGGGGACTCTTTGGGGACCGGGGAGCTGTTTTTT	CASSFGGDSLGTGELFF
TRBJ2-5	.	TRBV9	.	TGTGCCAGCAGCGTAGCTGGGGTAGGTAGGGAGACCCAGTACTTC	CASSVAGVGRETQYF
TRBJ1-2	.	TRBV29-1	few	TGCAGCGCCTCTCGGGAGACCTATGCCGAAGGGGGCTACACCTTC	CSASRETYAEGGYTF
TRBJ2-5	TRBD1	TRBV5-1	few	TGCGCCAGCAGCTATAGTTACAGGGGGCCGGGTGAGACCCAGTACTTC	CASSYSYRGPGETQYF
TRBJ1-1	.	TRBV12-3/TRBV12-4	few	TGTGCCAGCAGTTCGGGAAATACGGCGGAAGCTTTCTTT	CASSSGNTAEAFF
TRBJ2-1	.	TRBV7-9	.	TGTGCCAGCATAGTTCAGAGAGGCCTAAACTACAATGAGCAGTTCTTC	CASIVQRGLNYNEQFF
TRBJ2-3	TRBD1	TRBV11-2	many	TGTGCCAGCAGTCGAAACCGGGACAGCCCTTATACGCAGTATTTT	CASSRNRDSPYTQYF
TRBJ2-7	TRBD2	TRBV5-1	few	TGCGCCAGCAGCTTATTAGCGGGATCCTCCTACGAGCAGTACTTC	CASSLLAGSSYEQYF
TRBJ2-7	TRBD2	TRBV3-1	.	TGTGCCAGCAGCCAAGGGTCGGGAGGGGCCTTCCGCGAGCAGTACTTC	CASSQGSGGAFREQYF
TRBJ2-1	TRBD2	TRBV10-3	many	TGTGCCATCGGGACTAGCGGGAGGATTGAGCAGTTCTTC	CAIGTSGRIEQFF
TRBJ2-4	.	TRBV4-1	many	TGCGCCAGCAGCCAAGATGGGTTGGGGGCGAACATTCAGTACTTC	CASSQDGLGANIQYF
TRBJ2-1	TRBD2	TRBV6-5	few	TGTGCCAGCAGTTACTTTTCCCCAACTAGCGGGAGTGGGGGGGAGCAGTTCTTC	CASSYFSPTSGSGGEQFF